This TCR beta chain was documented in a study of brain T cells in children with intractable seizures. With regard to this clone: Its antigen remains unidentified.

Only cases whose brain tissue showed the highest T cell transcript signatures were sequenced. Before surgery, patients took at least one anti-epileptic drug. V was clipped by 0 bases and J by 5 bases, with 9 bases between them. CDR3 size: 15 residues. CDR1 SGHRS and CDR2 YFSETQ come from the germline V gene. The protocol was immunoSEQ multiplex PCR, while the TCRdb copy is restricted to in-frame clones and leaves out a portion. The repertoire holds about 22,000 clones, roughly 92% seen once, with roughly 6.7% in the top ten. Overall study results and limits: Clones missing pre-surgery may reflect undersampling of that blood sample.

The V and J genes are TRBV5-1 and TRBJ1-6; a weak D match, TRBD1 (5 bases). This receptor was taken from a boy between 10 and 17 years old with focal cortical dysplasia and intractable seizures. Sequencing used peripheral blood, obtained at surgery. CDR3 loop: CASSLGDSHNSPLHF. The CDR3 DNA is TGCGCCAGCAGCTTGGGCGACAGTCATAATTCACCCCTCCACTTT.